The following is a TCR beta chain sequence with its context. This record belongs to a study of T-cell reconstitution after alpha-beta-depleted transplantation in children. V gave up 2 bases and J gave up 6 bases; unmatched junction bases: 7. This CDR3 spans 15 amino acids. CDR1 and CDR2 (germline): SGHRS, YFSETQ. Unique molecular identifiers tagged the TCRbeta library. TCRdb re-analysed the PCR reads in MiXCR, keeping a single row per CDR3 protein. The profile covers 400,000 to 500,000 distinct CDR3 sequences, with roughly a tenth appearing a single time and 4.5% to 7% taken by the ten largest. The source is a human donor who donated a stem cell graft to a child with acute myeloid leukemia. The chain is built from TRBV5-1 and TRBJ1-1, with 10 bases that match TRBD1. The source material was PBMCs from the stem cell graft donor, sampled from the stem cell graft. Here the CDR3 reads CASSLRTGGEPEAFF. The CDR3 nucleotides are TGCGCCAGCAGCTTACGGACAGGGGGAGAGCCTGAAGCTTTCTTT.